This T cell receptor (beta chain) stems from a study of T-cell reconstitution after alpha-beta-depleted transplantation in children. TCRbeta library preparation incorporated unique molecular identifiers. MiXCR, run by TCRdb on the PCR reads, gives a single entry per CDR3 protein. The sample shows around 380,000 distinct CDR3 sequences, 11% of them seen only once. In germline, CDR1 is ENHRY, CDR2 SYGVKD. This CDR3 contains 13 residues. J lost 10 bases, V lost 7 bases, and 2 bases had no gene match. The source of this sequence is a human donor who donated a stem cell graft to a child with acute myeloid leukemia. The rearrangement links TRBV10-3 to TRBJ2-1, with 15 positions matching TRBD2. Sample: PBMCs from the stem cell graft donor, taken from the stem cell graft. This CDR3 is CAINGLAGGEQFF. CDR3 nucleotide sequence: TGTGCCATCAACGGACTAGCGGGAGGGGAGCAGTTCTTC.